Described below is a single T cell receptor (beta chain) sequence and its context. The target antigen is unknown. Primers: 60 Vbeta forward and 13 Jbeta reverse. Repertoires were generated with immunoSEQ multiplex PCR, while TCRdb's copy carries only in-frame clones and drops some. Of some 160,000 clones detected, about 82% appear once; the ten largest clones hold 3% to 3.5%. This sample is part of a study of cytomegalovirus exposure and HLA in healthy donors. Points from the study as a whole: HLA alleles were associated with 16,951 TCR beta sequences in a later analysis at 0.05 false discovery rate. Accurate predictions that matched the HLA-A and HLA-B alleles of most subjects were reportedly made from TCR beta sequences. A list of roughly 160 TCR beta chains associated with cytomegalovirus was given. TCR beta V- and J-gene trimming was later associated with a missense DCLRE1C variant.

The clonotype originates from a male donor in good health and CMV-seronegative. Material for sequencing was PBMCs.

CDR3 coding DNA: TGTGCCAGTAGTATTATAGCGGGGGGGCCCGGTGAGCAGTTCTTC. Protein product: CASSIIAGGPGEQFF. The genes are TRBV19 and TRBJ2-1, with 11 positions matching TRBD2. The CDR3 extends over 15 amino acids. V trimming: 3 bases; J trimming: 9 bases; junction bases outside the gene matches: 7. Germline CDR1 and CDR2: LNHDA and SQIVND (reference sequence). The complete variable domain, with remaining parts taken from reference TRBV19 and TRBJ2-1, reads DGGITQSPKYLFRKEGQNVTLSCEQNLNHDAMYWYRQDPGQGLRLIYYSQIVNDFQKGDIAEGYSVSREKKESFPLTVTSAQKNPTAFYLCASSIIAGGPGEQFFGPGTRLTVL.